This T cell receptor (beta chain) is drawn from a study of T cell responses to AZD1222 COVID-19 vaccine. Findings and limits, study-wide: There were vaccine-associated CD4 TCRs across spike, dominant at 160-218 and 743-854. Only five or six AZD1222 recipients tested seropositive at baseline. Donors were mostly white British, more females; clonal diversity possibly underestimated.

As for this clone: Its cognate antigen is unknown.

Per germline, CDR1 SEHNR and CDR2 FQNEAQ (reference sequence). V dropped 0 bases and J dropped 5; count of bases not matched to a gene: 4. The CDR3 spans 15 residues. TCRdb's copy holds only in-frame clones and misses some; the assay was immunoSEQ multiplex PCR. The sample has roughly 140,000 clones, about nine tenths seen once. The sequencing here drew on peripheral blood, taken after recovery from COVID-19. The clonotype originates from an adult who had recovered from COVID-19. This chain connects TRBV7-9 to TRBJ2-5; 9 bases match TRBD2. CDR3 nucleotide sequence: TGTGCCAGCAGCTTAGCTGTTGCGGGGGGGGAGACCCAGTACTTC. Its protein product is CASSLAVAGGETQYF.